This T cell receptor (beta chain) was obtained from a study of control samples from healthy donors and cancer patients. V dropped 4 bases and J dropped 2 bases, with 6 bases sitting between them. The CDR3 loop spans 13 amino acids. Per germline, CDR1 KGHDR and CDR2 SFDVKD. Here immunoSEQ multiplex PCR was the method, and the copy in TCRdb shows in-frame clones only, minus some. The sample lists about 21,000 clones; approximately 80% were seen once. This rearrangement joins TRBV24-1 to TRBJ2-3; D is perhaps TRBD1 or TRBD2 (5 bases each). This clonotype originated in a man in his sixties with colorectal cancer. The sample consisted of PBMCs. The CDR3 nucleotides are TGTGCCACCAGTGAAGGGACCACAGATACGCAGTATTTT. It encodes CATSEGTTDTQYF.